A single T cell receptor beta chain is shown here with its context. The CDR3 length is 14 residues. Germline values: CDR1 KGHDR, CDR2 SFDVKD. Deletions cut 3 bases from V and 4 bases from J, with 10 bases between. Primers used in a second PCR of about 7 to 12 cycles were a sample-barcoded 5' primer and a J-beta primer mix. TCRdb re-derived calls from the 5' RACE reads in MiXCR, one entry per CDR3 protein. The table lists fewer than 1,000,000 distinct CDR3 sequences, 35% to 60% of them singletons, with over 15% in the top ten. The data were taken from a study of blood T cells in healthy people across ages.

The genes are TRBV24-1 and TRBJ2-3; D gene ambiguous. The TCR was taken from a man older than 75 in good health. Sequencing input: blood. This CDR3 is CATSDVQLPDTQYF. In DNA form, the CDR3 reads TGTGCCACCAGTGATGTGCAGCTGCCAGATACGCAGTATTTT.